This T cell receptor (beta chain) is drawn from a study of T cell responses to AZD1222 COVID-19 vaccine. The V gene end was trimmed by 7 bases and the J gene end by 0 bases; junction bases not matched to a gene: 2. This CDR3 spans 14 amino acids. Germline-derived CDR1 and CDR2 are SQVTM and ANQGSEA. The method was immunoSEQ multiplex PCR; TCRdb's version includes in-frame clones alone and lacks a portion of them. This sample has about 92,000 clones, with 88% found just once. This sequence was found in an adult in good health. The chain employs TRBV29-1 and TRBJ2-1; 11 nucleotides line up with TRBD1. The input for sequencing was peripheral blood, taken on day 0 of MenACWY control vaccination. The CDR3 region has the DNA TGCAGCGGGGGACAGGGGGGCTCCTACAATGAGCAGTTCTTC. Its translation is CSGGQGGSYNEQFF.